This T cell receptor (beta chain) was sequenced in a study of blood T cell repertoires in COVID-19. There are a few counts of this clone. Clones were read by immunoSEQ multiplex PCR, and TCRdb kept only the in-frame ones, dropping some. Of some 190,000 clones detected, 60% to 80% appear once; the ten largest clones hold roughly an eighth. Germline CDR1 reads SNHLY; CDR2 reads FYNNEI. V shed 7 bases and J 7 bases; nucleotides not matched to a gene: 7. This CDR3 comprises 13 residues. The TCR originated in a man aged 55 to 69 who had been exposed to COVID-19. The rearrangement joins TRBV2 to TRBJ2-1; 7 nucleotides align to TRBD2. The sequenced sample was PBMCs or T cells enriched from blood (not recorded which). The CDR3 here is CASTSAGLNEQFF. The CDR3, as DNA: TGTGCCAGCACCTCAGCGGGGTTGAATGAGCAGTTCTTC.